This T cell receptor (beta chain) was profiled in a study of cytomegalovirus exposure and HLA in healthy donors. Notes on the study in general: Earlier results showed most TCR beta V segments being productive about 87% or about 30% of the time.

The germline gives CDR1 SGHRS, CDR2 YFSETQ. This CDR3 is built from 14 residues. Trimming pared 0 bases from V and 10 bases from J, leaving 11 bases between. Primers included in the PCR were 60 Vbeta and 13 Jbeta primers. Clones were read by immunoSEQ multiplex PCR, and TCRdb kept only the in-frame ones, dropping some. The table records about 180,000 clones, about 77% of them present only once. With regard to this clone: The antigen is undetermined.

The source material was PBMCs. The TCR was taken from a man in his fifties or sixties in good health and CMV-seronegative. The rearrangement uses TRBV5-1 and TRBJ1-6; D gene uncertain. The CDR3 reads CASSLGSGSSPLHF. The DNA of the CDR3 is TGCGCCAGCAGCTTGGGTTCGGGGAGCTCACCCCTCCACTTT.